This record concerns one TCR beta chain sequence. Its specificity is not known. The sample belongs to a study of T cell responses to AZD1222 COVID-19 vaccine. About the study: Second-dose intervals of approximately 4 or approximately 12 weeks were pooled. Findings and caveats of the study: Variant regions that are unmutated are reportedly the target of nearly half of spike-specific TCRs. Repertoire collection took place solely once the T cell response had peaked. Clonal diversity was possibly underestimated, and white British individuals and females predominated among donors.

V lost 1 base to trimming and J lost 2 bases; unmatched junction nucleotides: 8. This CDR3 has 17 amino acids. The V gene's germline CDR1 is LGHNA and CDR2 YNFKEQ. The repertoire was sequenced with immunoSEQ multiplex PCR; TCRdb's copy has only in-frame clones and lacks some. The profile covers 150,000 to 200,000 clones, with approximately 92% appearing a single time and over 9.5% taken by the ten largest. V and J are TRBV4-2 and TRBJ1-2; 9 nucleotides align to TRBD1. This TCR came from an adult in good health. The sample in question was peripheral blood, obtained on day 0 of AZD1222 vaccination. The CDR3 nucleotides read TGTGCCAGCAGCCAAGCATGGGGGACAGGGACCAACTATGGCTACACCTTC. Translated, it gives CASSQAWGTGTNYGYTF.